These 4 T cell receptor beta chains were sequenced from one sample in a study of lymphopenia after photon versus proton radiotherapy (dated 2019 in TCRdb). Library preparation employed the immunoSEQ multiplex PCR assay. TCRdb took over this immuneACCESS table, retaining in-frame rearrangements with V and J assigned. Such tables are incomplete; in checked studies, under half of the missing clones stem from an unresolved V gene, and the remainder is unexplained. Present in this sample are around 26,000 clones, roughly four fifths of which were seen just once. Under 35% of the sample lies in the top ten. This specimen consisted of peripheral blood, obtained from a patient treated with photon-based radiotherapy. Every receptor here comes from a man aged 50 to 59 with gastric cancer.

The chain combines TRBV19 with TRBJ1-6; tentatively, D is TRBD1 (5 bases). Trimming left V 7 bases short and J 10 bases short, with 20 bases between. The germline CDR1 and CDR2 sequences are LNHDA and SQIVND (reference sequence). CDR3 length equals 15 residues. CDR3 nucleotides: TGTGCCAGTACTCTTTCGGCGCAGGGACGGTCACCCCTCCACTTT. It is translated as CASTLSAQGRSPLHF.

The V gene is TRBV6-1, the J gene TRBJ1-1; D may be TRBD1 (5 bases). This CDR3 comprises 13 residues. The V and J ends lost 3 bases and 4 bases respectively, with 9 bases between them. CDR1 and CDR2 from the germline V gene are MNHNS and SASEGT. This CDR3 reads CASSDQGGTEAFF. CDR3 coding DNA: TGTGCCAGCAGTGACCAGGGTGGCACTGAAGCTTTCTTT.

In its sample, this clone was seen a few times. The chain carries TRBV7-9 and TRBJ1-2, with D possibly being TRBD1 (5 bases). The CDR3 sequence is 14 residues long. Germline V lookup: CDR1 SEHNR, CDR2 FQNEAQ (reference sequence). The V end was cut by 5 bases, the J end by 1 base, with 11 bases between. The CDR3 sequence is CASSTDTFNYGYTF. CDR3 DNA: TGTGCCAGCAGCACGGACACCTTTAACTATGGCTACACCTTC.

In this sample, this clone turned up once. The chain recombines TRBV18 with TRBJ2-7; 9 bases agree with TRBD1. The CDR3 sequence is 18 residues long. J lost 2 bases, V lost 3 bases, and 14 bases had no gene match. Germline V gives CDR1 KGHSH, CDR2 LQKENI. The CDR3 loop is CASSPSSNRGLLTYEQYF. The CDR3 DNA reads TGTGCCAGCTCACCCAGCTCAAACAGGGGGCTATTGACCTACGAGCAGTACTTC.